This T cell receptor (beta chain) was identified in a study of patients and donors after allogeneic stem cell transplantation. The V end lost 2 bases, the J end lost 4 bases, and 13 bases lay between the germline ends. The CDR3 has 15 amino acids. This clonotype appeared a few times. Via MiXCR, TCRdb re-called the RT-PCR reads, giving one row per CDR3 protein. The table lists about 150,000 distinct CDR3 sequences, 24% of them singletons, with 20% to 30% in the top ten. The genes are TRBV12-3 or TRBV12-4 and TRBJ2-3; tentatively, D is TRBD1 (5 bases). The material sequenced was blood, either unsorted or a sorted T cell fraction (not recorded which). This sequence was found in a human donor who was either an allogeneic HSCT recipient or a stem cell or donor lymphocyte infusion donor (not recorded which). It is not recorded whose cells these are; they may come from a transplant donor. This CDR3 reads CASSLSPQGADTQYF. The CDR3 DNA reads TGTGCCAGCAGTTTATCCCCCCAGGGTGCAGATACGCAGTATTTT.